Below are 17 T cell receptor beta chains sequenced from a single sample in a study of vaccination effects on CD4 cells after COVID-19. These receptors lack a known antigen. Antigen-specific CD4+ T cells were first expanded with viral peptide pools by the ViraFEST assay and only then sequenced. Between days 9 and 11 of culture, CD4+ T cells were separated out. Recipients of the vaccine had no prior SARS-CoV-2 infection and negative nucleocapsid antibodies. The data were produced by immunoSEQ multiplex PCR, yet TCRdb's version contains in-frame clones alone and is incomplete. The top ten clones hold 5% of a sample with about 23,000 clones, 73% of them seen once. The source material was CD4+ T cells from PBMCs cultured with SARS-CoV-2 spike peptides, sampled before COVID-19 vaccination. The receptors shown here come from a human donor who received a COVID-19 vaccine.

The genes are TRBV29-1 and TRBJ1-5, with TRBD1 identical over 8 bases. This CDR3 is built from 14 residues. Germline CDR1 is SQVTM and CDR2 is ANQGSEA. J gave up 6 bases and V 4 bases, and 8 bases lay outside the gene matches. CDR3 protein: CSVVETGAPQPQHF. CDR3 DNA: TGCAGCGTTGTTGAGACAGGGGCTCCTCAGCCCCAGCATTTT.

The V gene is TRBV19, the J gene TRBJ1-1; D possibly corresponds to TRBD1 (5 bases). The CDR3 spans 14 residues. From germline, CDR1 is LNHDA and CDR2 SQIVND (reference sequence). V was pared by 9 bases and J by 0 bases, with 14 bases between. CDR3 bases: TGTGCCAGCCGATCCGGGACGGTGAACACTGAAGCTTTCTTT. It is translated as CASRSGTVNTEAFF.

In this sample, this clone turned up once. The V gene is TRBV7-8, the J gene TRBJ2-1; D possibly corresponds to TRBD2 (6 bases). Germline loops: CDR1 SGHVS, CDR2 FQNEAQ. The V end was cut by 5 bases, the J end by 8 bases, with 13 bases between. This CDR3 comprises 13 residues. CDR3 in amino acids: CASSDLTSYEQFF. CDR3 nucleotides: TGTGCCAGCAGCGACCTGACTAGTTATGAGCAGTTCTTC. Drawing the rest from reference TRBV7-8 and TRBJ2-1, the complete variable domain is GAGVSQSPRYKVAKRGQDVALRCDPISGHVSLFWYQQALGQGPEFLTYFQNEAQLDKSGLPSDRFFAERPEGSVSTLKIQRTQQEDSAVYLCASSDLTSYEQFFGPGTRLTVL.

The chain couples TRBV10-1 to TRBJ2-5, with D hard to call. The CDR3 is made up of 11 amino acids. The V end was cut by 1 base, the J end by 5 bases, with 2 bases between. Germline CDR1 WNHNN, CDR2 SYGVQD (reference sequence). The CDR3 spells CASSEYETQYF. The CDR3 DNA sequence: TGCGCCAGCAGTGAGTACGAGACCCAGTACTTC.

The rearrangement joins TRBV10-3 to TRBJ1-1; D is possibly TRBD1 (5 bases). V lost 10 bases, J lost 3 bases, and 15 bases lay in between. CDR1 is ENHRY and CDR2 is SYGVKD in the germline V gene. CDR3 length equals 13 residues. CDR3 sequence reads: CATGRGEDTEAFF. CDR3 nucleotide sequence: TGTGCCACTGGCCGGGGGGAGGACACTGAAGCTTTCTTT.

The chain is built from TRBV15 and TRBJ2-4; 10 positions match TRBD2. CDR1 LNHNV and CDR2 YYDKDF come from the germline V gene (reference sequence). With 1 base clipped from V and 7 bases from J, the junction kept 7 bases outside the gene matches. This CDR3 is 16 amino acids long. CDR3 nucleotide sequence: TGTGCCACCAGCAGAGTAGGAGCGGGAGGGGAGAACATTCAGTACTTC. Encoded protein: CATSRVGAGGENIQYF. The full variable domain, rest sourced from reference TRBV15 and TRBJ2-4, is DAMVIQNPRYQVTQFGKPVTLSCSQTLNHNVMYWYQQKSSQAPKLLFHYYDKDFNNEADTPDNFQSRRPNTSFCFLDIRSPGLGDTAMYLCATSRVGAGGENIQYFGAGTRLSVL.

This clone was counted only a few times. The gene calls are TRBV3-1 (or the pseudogene TRBV3-2) and TRBJ2-7; TRBD2 matches at 10 bases. In germline, CDR1 is LGHDT, CDR2 YNNKEL (reference sequence). After removal of 4 bases from V and 4 bases from J, the junction contained 10 bases not matched to a gene. This CDR3 region has 16 residues. Here the CDR3 reads CASSPLGLAGVYEQYF. The CDR3 DNA is TGTGCCAGCAGCCCCCTTGGGCTAGCGGGAGTTTACGAGCAGTACTTC.

This clone has a handful of counts. The rearrangement links TRBV7-2 to TRBJ1-5; tentatively, D is TRBD1 (6 bases). Germline CDR1 and CDR2: SGHTA and FQGNSA. The CDR3 consists of 17 residues. Trimming took 1 base from V and 7 from J, leaving 20 bases between them. CDR3 DNA: TGTGCCAGCAGCTTAGTTTTTCGTGCGGGGGGCGGACAGCCCCAGCATTTT. Amino acids: CASSLVFRAGGGQPQHF.

The rearrangement links TRBV30 to TRBJ1-2; D is possibly TRBD1 (6 bases). V dropped 2 bases and J dropped 1 base, with 26 bases sitting between them. The CDR3 covers 19 residues. The germline V gene has CDR1 GTSNPN and CDR2 SVGIG (reference sequence). This CDR3 reads CAWSSPRGGLKRNNYGYTF. The CDR3, as DNA: TGTGCCTGGAGTTCCCCGAGGGGGGGCCTAAAACGTAATAACTATGGCTACACCTTC.

The V and J genes are TRBV6-1 and TRBJ2-1; 8 bases line up with TRBD2. Trimming removed 4 bases from V and 0 bases from J; junction bases left unmatched: 5. Germline V CDR1 and CDR2: MNHNS, SASEGT. This CDR3 region has 16 residues. The CDR3 loop reads CASSGGSGDSYNEQFF. The CDR3 DNA is TGTGCCAGCAGTGGGGGTAGCGGGGACTCCTACAATGAGCAGTTCTTC.

The chain is built from TRBV7-9 and TRBJ1-6, with D possibly being TRBD1 (5 bases). The CDR3 extends over 17 amino acids. V was pared by 1 base and J by 7 bases, with 17 bases between. Germline CDR1 is SEHNR and CDR2 is FQNEAQ (reference sequence). This chain's CDR3 is CASSLDHRGRTNSPLHF. CDR3 DNA sequence: TGTGCCAGCAGCTTAGATCACCGGGGGAGGACCAATTCACCCCTCCACTTT.

The chain uses TRBV7-2 and TRBJ2-1; the match to TRBD2 covers 13 bases. Germline values: CDR1 SGHTA, CDR2 FQGNSA. V was pared by 5 bases and J by 0 bases, with 4 bases of the junction left unmatched. This CDR3 has 17 residues. The CDR3 loop reads CASSRTSGRASYNEQFF. The CDR3 DNA reads as TGTGCCAGCAGCCGCACTAGCGGGAGGGCCTCCTACAATGAGCAGTTCTTC.

The chain links TRBV19 to TRBJ2-5; no reliable D call. This CDR3 is 15 amino acids long. Looked up from germline, CDR1 is LNHDA and CDR2 is SQIVND (reference sequence). V shed 7 bases and J shed 2 bases, with 17 bases lying between them. The DNA for the CDR3 is TGTGCCAGTAAACGGTCAGGAATTCCACAAGAGACCCAGTACTTC. Its translation: CASKRSGIPQETQYF.

This clone was seen a handful of times. The V gene is TRBV7-7, the J gene TRBJ2-5; tentative D call: TRBD2 (6 bases). The CDR3 sequence is 16 residues long. With 1 base removed from V and 4 bases from J, the gap between germline ends came to 16 bases. Germline CDR1 is SSHAT and CDR2 is FNYEAQ (reference sequence). As DNA, the CDR3 is TGTGCCAGCAGCTTAGGAAGACTAGTGTTGGGAGAGACCCAGTACTTC. It is translated as CASSLGRLVLGETQYF.

This chain uses TRBV6-5 with TRBJ1-5; D may be TRBD1 (5 bases). Germline-derived CDR1 and CDR2 are MNHEY and SVGAGI. The CDR3 has 15 residues. V was clipped by 2 bases and J by 5 bases, with 13 bases between them. CDR3 region: CASSYAQGSDQPQHF. In DNA, the CDR3 is TGTGCCAGCAGTTACGCGCAGGGCAGTGATCAGCCCCAGCATTTT.

CDR3 DNA: TGTGCCAGCAGTCCCCTGGGGGGACAGGGTCTAGATCAGCCCCAGCATTTT. Protein product: CASSPLGGQGLDQPQHF. The rearrangement links TRBV25-1 to TRBJ1-5; 9 positions match TRBD1. The CDR3 extends over 17 amino acids. The ends lost 5 bases at V and 5 bases at J; junction bases unmatched: 13. Germline-derived CDR1 and CDR2 are MGHDK and SYGVNS.

V gene TRBV5-1 combines with J gene TRBJ2-1; D perhaps matches TRBD2 (5 bases). This CDR3 contains 13 residues. V gave up 1 base and J gave up 10 bases, with 12 bases separating them. The germline V gene has CDR1 SGHRS and CDR2 YFSETQ. The CDR3 loop is CASSLNLGGEQFF. For the CDR3, the DNA is TGCGCCAGCAGCTTGAATCTCGGCGGGGAGCAGTTCTTC.